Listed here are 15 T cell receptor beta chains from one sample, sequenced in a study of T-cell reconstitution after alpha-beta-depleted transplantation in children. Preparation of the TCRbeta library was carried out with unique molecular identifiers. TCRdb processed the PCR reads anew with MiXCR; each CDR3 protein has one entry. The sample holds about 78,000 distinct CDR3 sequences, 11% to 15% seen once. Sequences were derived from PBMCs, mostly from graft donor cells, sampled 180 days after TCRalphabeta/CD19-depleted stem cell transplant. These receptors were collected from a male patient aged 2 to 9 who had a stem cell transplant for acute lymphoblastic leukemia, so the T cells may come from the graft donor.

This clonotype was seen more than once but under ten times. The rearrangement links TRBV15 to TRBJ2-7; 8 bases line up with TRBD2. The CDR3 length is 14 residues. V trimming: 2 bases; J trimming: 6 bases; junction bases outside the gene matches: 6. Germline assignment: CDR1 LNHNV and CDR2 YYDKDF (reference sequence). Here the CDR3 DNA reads TGTGCCACCAGCAGAAGGCGGGGGGCAGGCGAGCAGTACTTC. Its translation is CATSRRRGAGEQYF.

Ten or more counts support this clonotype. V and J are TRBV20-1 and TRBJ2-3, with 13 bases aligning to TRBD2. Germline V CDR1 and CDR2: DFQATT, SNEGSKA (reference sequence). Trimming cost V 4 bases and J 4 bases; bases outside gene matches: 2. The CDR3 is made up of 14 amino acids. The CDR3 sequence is CSATGLAGPDTQYF. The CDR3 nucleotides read TGCAGTGCTACGGGACTAGCGGGGCCAGATACGCAGTATTTT.

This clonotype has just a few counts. Here the CDR3 DNA reads TGTGCCAGCAGCTTGATGGGAGCCTACACTGAAGCTTTCTTT. Encoded protein: CASSLMGAYTEAFF. V usage is TRBV5-5 and J usage is TRBJ1-1; the D is unclear. This CDR3 is 14 amino acids long. Trimming stripped 1 base from V and 3 bases from J, with 10 bases between. Germline lookup yields CDR1 SGHKS and CDR2 YYEKEE (reference sequence).

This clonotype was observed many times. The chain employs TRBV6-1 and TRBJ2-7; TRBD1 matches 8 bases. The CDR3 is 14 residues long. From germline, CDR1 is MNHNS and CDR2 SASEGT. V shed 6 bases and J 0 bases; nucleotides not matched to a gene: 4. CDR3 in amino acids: CASRWTGSSYEQYF. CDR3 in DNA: TGTGCCAGCAGATGGACAGGGAGCTCCTACGAGCAGTACTTC.

CDR3 loop: CASSFRQAGWGYTF. Written as DNA, the CDR3 is TGTGCCAGCAGCTTCCGACAGGCGGGCTGGGGCTACACCTTC. The V call is TRBV7-2, the J call TRBJ1-2, with D perhaps TRBD1 (6 bases). Looked up from germline, CDR1 is SGHTA and CDR2 is FQGNSA. This CDR3 is built from 14 residues. Trimming took off 3 bases at V and 8 bases at J, with 16 bases between the two ends.

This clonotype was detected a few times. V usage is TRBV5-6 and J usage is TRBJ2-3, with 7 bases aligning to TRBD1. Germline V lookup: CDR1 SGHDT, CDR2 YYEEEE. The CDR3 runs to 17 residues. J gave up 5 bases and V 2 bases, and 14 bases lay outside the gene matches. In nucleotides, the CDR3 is TGTGCCAGCAGCTTATTAGGAAACAGGGGAATGGAAGATACGCAGTATTTT. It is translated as CASSLLGNRGMEDTQYF. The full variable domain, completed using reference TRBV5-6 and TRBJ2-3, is DAGVTQSPTHLIKTRGQQVTLRCSPKSGHDTVSWYQQALGQGPQFIFQYYEEEERQRGNFPDRFSGHQFPNYSSELNVNALLLGDSALYLCASSLLGNRGMEDTQYFGPGTRLTVL.

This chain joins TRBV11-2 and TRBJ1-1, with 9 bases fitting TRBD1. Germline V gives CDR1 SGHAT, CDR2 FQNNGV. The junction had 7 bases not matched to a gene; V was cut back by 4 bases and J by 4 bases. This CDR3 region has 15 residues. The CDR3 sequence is CASSSGTGLLTEAFF. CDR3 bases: TGTGCCAGCAGCTCCGGGACAGGGCTCCTCACTGAAGCTTTCTTT. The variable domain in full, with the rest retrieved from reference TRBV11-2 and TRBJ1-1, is EAGVAQSPRYKIIEKRQSVAFWCNPISGHATLYWYQQILGQGPKLLIQFQNNGVVDDSQLPKDRFSAERLKGVDSTLKIQPAKLEDSAVYLCASSSGTGLLTEAFFGQGTRLTVV.

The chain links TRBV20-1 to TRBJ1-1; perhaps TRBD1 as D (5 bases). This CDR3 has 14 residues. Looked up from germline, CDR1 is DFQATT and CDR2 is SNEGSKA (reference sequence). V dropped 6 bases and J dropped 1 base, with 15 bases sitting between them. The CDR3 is CSARRWGGNTEAFF. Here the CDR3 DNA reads TGCAGTGCCCGCAGGTGGGGCGGGAACACTGAAGCTTTCTTT.

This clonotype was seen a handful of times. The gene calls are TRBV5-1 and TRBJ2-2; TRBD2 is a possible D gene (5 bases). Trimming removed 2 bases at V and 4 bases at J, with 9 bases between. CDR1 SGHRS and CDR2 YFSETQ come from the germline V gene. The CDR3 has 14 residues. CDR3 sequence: CASSLGLPTGELFF. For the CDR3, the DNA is TGCGCCAGCAGCTTAGGACTTCCCACCGGGGAGCTGTTTTTT. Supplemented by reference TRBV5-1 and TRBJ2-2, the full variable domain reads KAGVTQTPRYLIKTRGQQVTLSCSPISGHRSVSWYQQTPGQGLQFLFEYFSETQRNKGNFPGRFSGRQFSNSRSEMNVSTLELGDSALYLCASSLGLPTGELFFGEGSRLTVL.

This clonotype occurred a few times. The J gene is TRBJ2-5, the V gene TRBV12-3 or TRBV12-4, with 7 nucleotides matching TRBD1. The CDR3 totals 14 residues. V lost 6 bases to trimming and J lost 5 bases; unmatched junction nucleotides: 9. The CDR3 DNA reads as TGTGCCAGCAGGGACAGGCCCTGTTGTGAGACCCAGTACTTC. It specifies CASRDRPCCETQYF.

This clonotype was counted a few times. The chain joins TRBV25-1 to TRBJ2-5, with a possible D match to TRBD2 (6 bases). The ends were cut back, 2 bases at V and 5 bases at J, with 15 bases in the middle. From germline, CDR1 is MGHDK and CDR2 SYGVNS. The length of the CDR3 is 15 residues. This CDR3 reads CASSEIGLRAETQYF. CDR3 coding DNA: TGTGCCAGCAGTGAAATTGGACTACGGGCGGAGACCCAGTACTTC.

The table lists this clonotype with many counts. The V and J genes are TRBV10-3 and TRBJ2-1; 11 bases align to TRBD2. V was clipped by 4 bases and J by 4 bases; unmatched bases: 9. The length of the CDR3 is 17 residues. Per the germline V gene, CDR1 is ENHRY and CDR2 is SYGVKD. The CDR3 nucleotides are TGTGCCATCAGTGGAACCCTAGCGGGGGGCACATACAATGAGCAGTTCTTC. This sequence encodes CAISGTLAGGTYNEQFF.

The CDR3 is CASRVQGLGELFF. For the CDR3, the DNA is TGTGCCAGCAGGGTACAGGGACTCGGGGAGCTGTTTTTT. This chain connects TRBV7-8 to TRBJ2-2; D tentatively fits TRBD1 or TRBD2 (6 bases each). The CDR3 is made up of 13 amino acids. Per germline, CDR1 SGHVS and CDR2 FQNEAQ. Trimming took off 6 bases at V and 7 bases at J, with 12 bases between the two ends.

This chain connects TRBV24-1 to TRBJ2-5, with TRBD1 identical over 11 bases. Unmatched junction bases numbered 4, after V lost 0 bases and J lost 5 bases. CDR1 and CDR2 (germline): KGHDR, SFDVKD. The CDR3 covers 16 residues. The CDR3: CATSDLRDRGKETQYF. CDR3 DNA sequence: TGTGCCACCAGTGATTTGCGGGACAGGGGGAAGGAGACCCAGTACTTC.

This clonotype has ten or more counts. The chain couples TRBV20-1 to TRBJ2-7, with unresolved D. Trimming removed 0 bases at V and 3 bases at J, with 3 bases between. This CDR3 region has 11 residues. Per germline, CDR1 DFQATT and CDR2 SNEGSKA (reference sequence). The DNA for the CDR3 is TGCAGTGCTAGAGAGGGCTACGAGCAGTACTTC. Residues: CSAREGYEQYF.